This T cell receptor (beta chain) was captured by sequencing in a study of blood T cells in healthy people across ages. For the second PCR, which ran for 7 to 11 cycles, a sample-barcoded 5' primer and a J-beta primer mix were used. TCRdb used MiXCR to reprocess the 5' RACE reads, holding one entry per CDR3 protein. The sample holds 1.5 million to 2 million distinct CDR3 sequences, roughly 49% seen once. The specimen sequenced was blood. This receptor was taken from a woman aged 40 to 50 in good health.

The DNA of the CDR3 is TGCAGCGTTGAAGATCTTCGTGATAGCGGGGGGATCATCGGGGAGACCCAGTACTTC. Translation: CSVEDLRDSGGIIGETQYF. This sequence joins TRBV29-1 and TRBJ2-5; 10 nucleotides agree with TRBD2. Germline CDR1 and CDR2: SQVTM and ANQGSEA. Trimming at V came to 0 bases and at J to 5 bases, leaving 18 bases not matched to a gene. This CDR3 has 19 residues.